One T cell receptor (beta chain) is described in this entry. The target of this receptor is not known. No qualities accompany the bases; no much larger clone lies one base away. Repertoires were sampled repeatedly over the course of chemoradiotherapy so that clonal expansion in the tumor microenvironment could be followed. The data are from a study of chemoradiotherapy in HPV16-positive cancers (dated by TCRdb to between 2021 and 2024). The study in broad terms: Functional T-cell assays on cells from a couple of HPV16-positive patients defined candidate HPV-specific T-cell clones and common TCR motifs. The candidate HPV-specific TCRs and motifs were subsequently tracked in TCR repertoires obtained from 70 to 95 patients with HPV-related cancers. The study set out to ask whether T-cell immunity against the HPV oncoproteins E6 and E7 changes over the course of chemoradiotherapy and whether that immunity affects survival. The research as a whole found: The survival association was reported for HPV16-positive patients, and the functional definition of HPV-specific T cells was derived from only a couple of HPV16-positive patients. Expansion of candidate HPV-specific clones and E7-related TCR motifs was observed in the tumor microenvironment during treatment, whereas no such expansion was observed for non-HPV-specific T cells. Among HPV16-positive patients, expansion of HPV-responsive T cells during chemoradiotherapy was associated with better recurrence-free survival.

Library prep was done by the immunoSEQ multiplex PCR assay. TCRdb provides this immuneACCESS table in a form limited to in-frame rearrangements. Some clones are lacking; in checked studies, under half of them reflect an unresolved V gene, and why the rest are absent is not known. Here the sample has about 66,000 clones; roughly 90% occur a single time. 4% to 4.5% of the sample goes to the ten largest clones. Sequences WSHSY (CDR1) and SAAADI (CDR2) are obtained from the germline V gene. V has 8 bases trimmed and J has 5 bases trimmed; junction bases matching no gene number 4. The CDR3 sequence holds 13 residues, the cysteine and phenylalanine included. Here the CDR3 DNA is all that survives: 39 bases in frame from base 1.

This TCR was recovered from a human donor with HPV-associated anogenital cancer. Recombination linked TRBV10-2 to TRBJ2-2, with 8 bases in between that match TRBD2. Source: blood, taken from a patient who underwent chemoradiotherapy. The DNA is TGCGCCAGCGAGCGGGGGAGGACCGGGGAGCTGTTTTTT. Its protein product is CASERGRTGELFF.